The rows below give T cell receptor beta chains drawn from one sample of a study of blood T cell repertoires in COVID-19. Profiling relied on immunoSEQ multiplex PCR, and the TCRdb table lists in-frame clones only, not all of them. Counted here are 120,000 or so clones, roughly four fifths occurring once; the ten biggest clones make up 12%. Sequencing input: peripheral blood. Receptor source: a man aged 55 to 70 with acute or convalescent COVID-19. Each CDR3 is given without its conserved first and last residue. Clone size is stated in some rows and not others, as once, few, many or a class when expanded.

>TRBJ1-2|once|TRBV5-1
ASSPSGQGGYT
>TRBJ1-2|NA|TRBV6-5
ASRQGAGYGYT
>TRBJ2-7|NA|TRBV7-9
ASSLWGRRSYEQY
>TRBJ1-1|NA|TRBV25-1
ASSANRGLEAF
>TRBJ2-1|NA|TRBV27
ASSPNSGSGNEQF
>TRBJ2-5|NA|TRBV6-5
ASRQGIQETQY
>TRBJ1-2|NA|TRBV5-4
ASSPGQGLWDYGYT
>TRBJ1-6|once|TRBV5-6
ASSASPGGAENSPLH
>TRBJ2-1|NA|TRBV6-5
AARGSSYNEQF
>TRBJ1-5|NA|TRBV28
ASTTPKGDRGYQPQH
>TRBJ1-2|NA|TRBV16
ASSQSLDTLPNYGYT
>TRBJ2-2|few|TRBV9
ASSVRRAPNTGELF
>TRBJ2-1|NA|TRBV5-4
ASSLERGSYNEQF
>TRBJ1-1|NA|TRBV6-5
ASSYSGLLDTEAF
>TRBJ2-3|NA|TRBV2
ASSPGLAYTDTQY
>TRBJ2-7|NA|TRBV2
ASSEGQVYYEQY
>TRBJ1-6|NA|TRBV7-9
ASSLGVREENSPLH